The rows below give T cell receptor beta chains drawn from one sample of a study of CD4+ T cells in melanoma. Generated by immunoSEQ multiplex PCR, the TCRdb table keeps only in-frame clones and is missing some. Of around 100,000 clones in the sample, roughly 90% were seen once. Specimen: peripheral blood. The origin of the receptors is a human donor with melanoma. CDR3s include the opening cysteine and the closing phenylalanine or tryptophan. D genes are given only for firm matches. Size is stated for part of the rows, as once, few or many counts, or as a class when the clone is expanded.

d_gene	j_gene	v_gene	abundance	CDR3aa	CDR3nt
NA	TRBJ1-2	TRBV28	few	CATTSGSGYTF	TGTGCCACCACCTCCGGCAGTGGCTACACCTTC
NA	TRBJ2-5	TRBV11-3	NA	CASSLGREETQYF	TGTGCCAGCAGCTTGGGCAGGGAAGAGACCCAGTACTTC
NA	TRBJ1-2	TRBV25-1	NA	CASMPSGLAGGYTF	TGTGCCAGCATGCCGTCAGGGCTCGCGGGGGGCTACACCTTC
NA	TRBJ2-2	TRBV19	NA	CASSQTSLRGTGELFF	TGTGCCAGTAGTCAGACATCCTTGAGGGGCACCGGGGAGCTGTTTTTT
NA	TRBJ2-3	TRBV21-1	NA	CASSADGTTDTQYF	TGTGCCAGCAGCGCGGACGGAACCACAGATACGCAGTATTTT
TRBD1	TRBJ1-2	TRBV19	NA	CASALDRESGYTF	TGTGCCAGTGCCCTTGACAGGGAGTCTGGCTACACCTTC
NA	TRBJ2-2	TRBV19	NA	CASNNRAASGELFF	TGTGCCAGTAATAACAGGGCCGCGAGCGGGGAGCTGTTTTTT
TRBD1	TRBJ2-3	TRBV9	NA	CASSVVRQGAVDTQYF	TGTGCCAGCAGCGTAGTCCGGCAGGGGGCTGTAGATACGCAGTATTTT
TRBD1	TRBJ1-5	TRBV6-6	NA	CASRPRGDSGPQHF	TGTGCCAGCAGACCCAGGGGGGACTCGGGTCCCCAGCATTTT
NA	TRBJ1-1	TRBV4-1	NA	CASSQDRRNTEAFF	TGCGCCAGCAGCCAAGATCGGAGAAACACTGAAGCTTTCTTT
NA	TRBJ2-7	TRBV29-1	NA	CSVDVGGTSYEQYF	TGCAGCGTTGATGTCGGGGGCACCTCCTACGAGCAGTACTTC
TRBD2	TRBJ2-3	TRBV5-1	NA	CASSSTFPGLAGVADTQYF	TGCGCCAGCAGCTCCACATTTCCGGGACTAGCGGGAGTAGCAGATACGCAGTATTTT
NA	TRBJ2-3	TRBV18	NA	CASSPPVTDTQYF	TGTGCCAGCTCACCACCCGTAACAGATACGCAGTATTTT
NA	TRBJ1-5	TRBV18	few	CASSPPPGSAQPQHF	TGTGCCAGCTCACCACCGCCAGGGAGTGCTCAGCCCCAGCATTTT
TRBD1	TRBJ1-2	TRBV9	NA	CASSKSPGTGDYGYTF	TGTGCCAGCAGCAAAAGTCCCGGGACAGGGGACTATGGCTACACCTTC
NA	TRBJ2-2	TRBV7-2	NA	CASSFGSTTGELFF	TGTGCCAGCAGCTTCGGTTCGACCACCGGGGAGCTGTTTTTT
NA	TRBJ2-5	TRBV19	NA	CASSGDQETQYF	TGTGCCAGTAGTGGGGACCAAGAGACCCAGTACTTC
NA	TRBJ2-3	TRBV7-3	NA	CASSLLADSTDTQYF	TGTGCCAGCAGCCTGTTAGCGGATAGCACAGATACGCAGTATTTT
TRBD2	TRBJ2-7	TRBV4-1	NA	CASSQAASGGYEQYF	TGCGCCAGCAGCCAAGCGGCTAGCGGGGGGTACGAGCAGTACTTC
TRBD2	TRBJ2-7	TRBV4-3	NA	CASSQAWTSGSYEQYF	TGCGCCAGCAGCCAGGCCTGGACTAGCGGGAGTTACGAGCAGTACTTC
NA	TRBJ2-4	TRBV5-6	NA	CASSVGGPQNIQYF	TGTGCCAGCAGCGTCGGGGGGCCCCAAAACATTCAGTACTTC
TRBD1	TRBJ2-3	TRBV2	once	CASSPGTQGADTQYF	TGTGCCAGCAGCCCCGGGACGCAGGGGGCAGATACGCAGTATTTT
NA	TRBJ2-5	TRBV7-2	NA	CASSPSPRVSETQYF	TGTGCCAGCAGCCCAAGTCCCCGGGTTAGTGAGACCCAGTACTTC
TRBD2	TRBJ2-5	TRBV2	few	CASTKAGGGTQYF	TGTGCCAGCACCAAAGCGGGGGGCGGGACCCAGTACTTC
NA	TRBJ1-5	TRBV7-6	once	CASSLDGRGPQHF	TGTGCCAGCAGCTTAGACGGCCGAGGGCCCCAGCATTTT
TRBD1	TRBJ2-1	TRBV5-1	NA	CASRIQGDSYNEQFF	TGCGCCAGCAGGATTCAAGGGGACAGTTACAATGAGCAGTTCTTC
NA	TRBJ1-2	TRBV25-1	once	CASSEFPRGQGYTF	TGTGCCAGCAGTGAATTCCCCCGAGGCCAAGGCTACACCTTC
NA	TRBJ2-7	TRBV5-5	NA	CASSTGDSYEQYF	TGTGCCAGCAGCACCGGAGACAGTTACGAGCAGTACTTC
NA	TRBJ2-1	TRBV7-2	NA	CASSLDNRSYNEQFF	TGTGCCAGCAGCTTGGACAACCGCTCCTACAATGAGCAGTTCTTC
TRBD2	TRBJ2-3	TRBV4-3	NA	CASSQGSGSTDTQYF	TGCGCCAGCAGCCAAGGTAGCGGGAGCACAGATACGCAGTATTTT
NA	TRBJ1-5	TRBV28	NA	CASSLGHSLGSNQPQHF	TGTGCCAGCAGTTTAGGGCACAGCCTCGGAAGCAATCAGCCCCAGCATTTT
TRBD2	TRBJ2-1	TRBV7-2	NA	CASSLRSLRENDNEQFF	TGTGCCAGCAGCTTAAGGTCTTTGCGGGAGAACGACAATGAGCAGTTCTTC
NA	TRBJ1-1	TRBV28	NA	CASTQTNTEAFF	TGTGCCAGCACCCAGACGAACACTGAAGCTTTCTTT
NA	TRBJ1-2	TRBV25-1	NA	CASSGGTMGAF	TGTGCCAGCAGTGGGGGGACAATGGGAGCCTTC
TRBD1	TRBJ1-3	TRBV7-9	NA	CASSWTGAGNTIYF	TGTGCCAGCAGCTGGACAGGGGCTGGAAACACCATATATTTT
TRBD1	TRBJ2-7	TRBV11-2	few	CASSLNSGTGYYEQYF	TGTGCCAGCAGCTTAAACTCCGGGACAGGGTACTACGAGCAGTACTTC
NA	TRBJ1-2	TRBV4-3	NA	CASSQETTGLGYTF	TGCGCCAGCAGCCAAGAGACCACAGGGTTGGGCTACACCTTC
NA	TRBJ1-1	TRBV6-5	NA	CASSLRVNTEAFF	TGTGCCAGCAGTTTACGGGTGAACACTGAAGCTTTCTTT
NA	TRBJ2-6	TRBV5-1	NA	CASDTGSGANVLTF	TGCGCCAGTGACACAGGCTCTGGGGCCAACGTCCTGACTTTC
NA	TRBJ2-3	TRBV7-6	once	CASSLGRADTQYF	TGTGCCAGCAGCTTAGGAAGGGCCGATACGCAGTATTTT
NA	TRBJ2-2	TRBV7-3	NA	CASSFMGSTAGELFF	TGTGCCAGCAGCTTTATGGGTTCGACAGCCGGGGAGCTGTTTTTT
NA	TRBJ2-7	TRBV29-1	NA	CSVEGQSYEQYF	TGCAGCGTTGAAGGACAGTCCTACGAGCAGTACTTC
NA	TRBJ2-7	TRBV28	NA	CASSFGPRGAGTYEQYF	TGTGCCAGCAGTTTCGGCCCTAGAGGCGCGGGGACCTACGAGCAGTACTTC
NA	TRBJ2-7	TRBV7-2	NA	CASSLVPGPYEQYF	TGTGCCAGCAGCTTAGTTCCGGGTCCCTACGAGCAGTACTTC
TRBD2	TRBJ2-7	TRBV7-2	once	CASSLNSGLAGPQYF	TGTGCCAGCAGCTTAAACTCGGGACTAGCGGGACCGCAGTACTTC
NA	TRBJ2-7	TRBV7-9	NA	CASSSLRRSYEQYF	TGTGCCAGCAGTTCCCTAAGGAGGTCCTACGAGCAGTACTTC
NA	TRBJ2-3	TRBV29-1	NA	CSVGDGTDTQYF	TGCAGCGTTGGGGACGGCACAGATACGCAGTATTTT
TRBD2	TRBJ2-5	TRBV5-4	NA	CASSLFPGRGLVGETQYF	TGTGCCAGCAGCTTATTCCCCGGGCGGGGACTAGTCGGGGAGACCCAGTACTTC
TRBD1	TRBJ2-2	TRBV7-2	once	CASSARTGETGELFF	TGTGCCAGCAGCGCTCGGACAGGGGAGACCGGGGAGCTGTTTTTT
TRBD1	TRBJ1-5	TRBV7-2	NA	CASSSGTGNQPQHF	TGTGCCAGCAGCTCGGGGACAGGGAATCAGCCCCAGCATTTT
TRBD1	TRBJ1-2	TRBV19	NA	CASIRTGRDYGYTF	TGTGCCAGTATTAGGACAGGGCGGGACTATGGCTACACCTTC
NA	TRBJ2-3	TRBV5-1	NA	CASSYSTPRYTDTQYF	TGCGCCAGCAGCTATTCGACTCCAAGGTACACAGATACGCAGTATTTT
NA	TRBJ2-1	TRBV19	NA	CASTRRVDNEQFF	TGTGCCAGTACCAGAAGGGTAGACAATGAGCAGTTCTTC
NA	TRBJ2-3	TRBV4-2	NA	CASSQDGGGMDTQYF	TGTGCCAGCAGCCAAGATGGTGGGGGGATGGATACGCAGTATTTT
TRBD1	TRBJ2-7	TRBV27	NA	CASRGQGSYEQYF	TGTGCCAGCAGGGGACAGGGGTCCTACGAGCAGTACTTC
NA	TRBJ1-5	TRBV5-5	NA	CASSAYEPIYSNQPQHF	TGTGCCAGCAGCGCATACGAACCCATTTATAGCAATCAGCCCCAGCATTTT
TRBD1	TRBJ2-7	TRBV29-1	once	CSAEVDRAISYEQYF	TGCAGCGCCGAAGTTGACAGGGCGATCTCCTACGAGCAGTACTTC
NA	TRBJ2-7	TRBV7-9	NA	CASSLRGGNFHEQYF	TGTGCCAGCAGCTTAAGGGGCGGGAATTTCCACGAGCAGTACTTC